These T cell receptor beta chains were read from a single sample in a study of spatial heterogeneity in lung cancer. TCRdb re-analysed the 5' RACE reads in MiXCR, keeping a single row per CDR3 protein. The data show tens of thousands of distinct CDR3 sequences, 12% seen once. Sequencing was performed on PBMCs, taken at follow-up. The receptors derive from a male donor with early-stage non-small cell lung cancer. CDR3s include the opening cysteine and the closing phenylalanine or tryptophan. The D gene is left open where the match is weak. A clone size is listed for some rows: how often the clone was seen (once, few, many), or a class if it is expanded.

v_call,d_call,j_call,clone_size,cdr3_aa,cdr3_nt
TRBV5-1,TRBD1,TRBJ2-1,few,CASSVDRENEQFF,TGCGCCAGCAGCGTGGACAGGGAGAATGAGCAGTTCTTC
TRBV30,NA,TRBJ1-5,many,CAWALRGNQPQHF,TGTGCCTGGGCCCTAAGGGGTAATCAGCCCCAGCATTTT
TRBV5-1,TRBD2,TRBJ2-1,few,CASSLDGGRAYNEQFF,TGCGCCAGCAGTCTGGATGGAGGGAGGGCCTACAATGAGCAGTTCTTC
TRBV9,TRBD2,TRBJ2-2,many,CASSVGLAGLRGNTGELFF,TGTGCCAGCAGCGTAGGACTAGCGGGACTCCGGGGGAACACCGGGGAGCTGTTTTTT
TRBV7-9,NA,TRBJ2-3,once,CASKQAESTDTQYF,TGTGCCAGCAAGCAAGCGGAGAGCACAGATACGCAGTATTTT
TRBV20-1,TRBD1,TRBJ1-5,many,CSARGAGGNQPQHF,TGCAGTGCTAGAGGTGCAGGGGGGAATCAGCCCCAGCATTTT
TRBV11-2,NA,TRBJ1-1,many,CASSLDENTEAFF,TGTGCCAGCAGCTTAGACGAGAACACTGAAGCTTTCTTT
TRBV20-1,TRBD1,TRBJ1-2,many,CSAFGQDNYGYTF,TGCAGTGCGTTTGGACAGGATAACTATGGCTACACCTTC
TRBV6-4,TRBD1,TRBJ1-1,many,CASRQDRANTEAFF,TGTGCCAGCAGGCAGGACAGGGCGAACACTGAAGCTTTCTTT
TRBV5-4,NA,TRBJ2-2,many,CASSLSDRTSTGELFF,TGTGCCAGCAGCTTGAGTGACCGAACGTCCACCGGGGAGCTGTTTTTT
TRBV6-5,TRBD2,TRBJ2-7,NA,CASSYSGSGNSYEQYF,TGTGCCAGCAGTTACTCGGGGAGCGGGAACTCCTACGAGCAGTACTTC
TRBV12-3/TRBV12-4,NA,TRBJ1-2,few,CASSLEGPNYGYTF,TGTGCCAGCAGTTTAGAGGGCCCTAACTATGGCTACACCTTC
TRBV27,TRBD1,TRBJ2-2,many,CASSLSGQLRELFF,TGTGCCAGCAGTTTATCGGGACAGCTTCGGGAGCTGTTTTTT
TRBV2,NA,TRBJ2-3,many,CASSELVSTDTQYF,TGTGCCAGCAGTGAACTGGTCAGCACAGATACGCAGTATTTT
TRBV20-1,NA,TRBJ1-5,many,CSAPRAGSNQPQHF,TGCAGTGCTCCGAGGGCAGGGAGCAATCAGCCCCAGCATTTT
TRBV6-5,NA,TRBJ1-2,NA,CASSYSSGEAYGYTF,TGTGCCAGCAGTTACTCGTCGGGGGAGGCCTATGGCTACACCTTC
TRBV18,NA,TRBJ1-1,NA,CASSPGQQMNTEAFF,TGTGCCAGCTCACCGGGACAACAAATGAACACTGAAGCTTTCTTT
TRBV6-5,NA,TRBJ1-3,NA,CASSYDVGGSGNTIYF,TGTGCCAGCAGTTACGACGTCGGTGGGTCCGGAAACACCATATATTTT
TRBV11-1,TRBD1,TRBJ2-2,NA,CASSYNRDSTGELFF,TGTGCCAGCAGCTACAACCGGGACAGCACCGGGGAGCTGTTTTTT
TRBV18,NA,TRBJ1-6,NA,CASSPTANSYSPLHF,TGTGCCAGCTCACCAACCGCCAATTCTTATTCACCCCTCCACTTT
TRBV6-2/TRBV6-3,NA,TRBJ2-7,NA,CASTPGLASYEQYF,TGTGCCAGCACCCCGGGGCTAGCGAGCTACGAGCAGTACTTC
TRBV7-2,NA,TRBJ1-3,many,CASSSGGSGRGNTIYF,TGTGCCAGCAGCTCCGGTGGGTCGGGTCGCGGAAACACCATATATTTT
TRBV12-3/TRBV12-4,TRBD2,TRBJ2-7,many,CASSLAGGSYEQYF,TGTGCCAGCAGTTTAGCGGGAGGGTCCTACGAGCAGTACTTC
TRBV7-9,TRBD2,TRBJ2-5,many,CASSSSGGETQYF,TGTGCCAGCAGCAGTAGCGGGGGTGAGACCCAGTACTTC
TRBV20-1,NA,TRBJ1-1,many,CSARIDRNTEAFF,TGCAGTGCTAGAATCGATAGGAACACTGAAGCTTTCTTT
TRBV6-6,NA,TRBJ1-5,many,CASSYGTLNQPQHF,TGTGCCAGCAGTTACGGGACCCTCAATCAGCCCCAGCATTTT
TRBV7-2,NA,TRBJ2-7,many,CASSAQPSSYEQYF,TGTGCCAGCAGTGCGCAGCCTAGCTCCTACGAGCAGTACTTC
TRBV19,TRBD2,TRBJ2-1,NA,CASTKGLAWNEQFF,TGTGCCAGTACCAAAGGACTAGCGTGGAATGAGCAGTTCTTC
TRBV4-1,NA,TRBJ1-2,NA,CASSQVYVGNREGYTF,TGCGCCAGCAGCCAAGTTTATGTTGGGAATAGAGAAGGCTACACCTTC
TRBV7-9,TRBD2,TRBJ2-1,few,CASSRGGLNEQFF,TGTGCCAGCAGCCGGGGGGGCCTCAATGAGCAGTTCTTC